This T cell receptor beta chain was found in a study of beta chain features in type 1 diabetes (dated by TCRdb to 2016 to 2018). About the investigation overall: No differences in mean age, gender distribution, total cell number or subset yield were found between patients and healthy donors. A total of roughly 99,000,000 sorted cells were examined across all samples, and the number of cells per subset was strongly correlated with RNA yield. In the study, TCRB repertoires of sorted circulating CD4+ T cell subsets from recently diagnosed type 1 diabetes patients were compared with those of matched healthy donors. Regulatory and stem cell-like memory subsets were isolated from only 8 patients and about 8 healthy donors, whereas naive and central memory subsets came from all 28 donors. Study-level results and caveats: PCR might favor shorter templates, but patient and control samples were amplified and corrected together, so any skew would affect both groups equally. Because cDNA was sequenced instead of genomic DNA, activated cells with high expression could be over-represented, although the groups did not differ in activation or CD3 levels. Type 1 diabetes patients showed a moderate but significant shortening of TCRB CDR3 length in all four CD4+ subsets. Fewer insertions and more nucleotide deletions at VDJ recombination sites were observed in patients with type 1 diabetes, implying thymic rearrangement abnormalities. Because small numbers of individuals were included in the HLA sub-analyses, any influence of HLA type on TCRB rearrangement was left unresolved. Naive, central memory and regulatory TCRB repertoires appeared more similar among patients than among healthy donors.

Each donor gave one peripheral blood draw, approximately 110 mL on average, collected into heparinised tubes. Naive, central memory, regulatory and stem cell-like memory CD4+ T cells were sorted on a BD FACSAria II using a panel including CD45RO, CCR7, CD25, CD127, CD95 and CD27. All sorted populations exceeded 95% purity. Right away, PBMCs were isolated by Lymphoprep density gradient centrifugation and were stained directly, with no culture step. To minimize batch effects, samples were stained and sorted in pairs, one healthy donor with one patient per experiment. This clone was seen only a few times. The clone's antigen remains unknown. No clone much larger than this one lies a single base away; base qualities are absent. Other nucleotide sequences from this sample produce the same CDR3. The High Capacity cDNA Reverse Transcription Kit was used to reverse transcribe all of the isolated RNA, meaning that expressed TCRB transcripts were what got sequenced. Deep immunoSEQ sequencing was applied to naive, central memory and regulatory T cell samples, giving an average of roughly 3.3 million total reads per sample. Sorted cells were lysed in RLT buffer and RNA was extracted with DNase-treated RNeasy Micro or Mini kits, depending on cell number. To prevent cross-contamination, each cell subset was processed individually, whereas patient and healthy donor samples were processed jointly. Using the immunoSEQ multiplex PCR, TCRB sequences were amplified from cDNA into 87-bp fragments spanning the CDR3 region. The amplicons were sequenced using the Illumina HiSeq platform. Under the source paper's analysis protocol: PCR bias was corrected computationally using synthetic template baselines, and reads within Hamming distance 2 were collapsed, with unmergeable singletons discarded. Reads were aligned against IMGT to assign V, D and J genes, CDR3 length and insertions or deletions at six rearrangement sites. Within each subset, clonotype counts were normalized to sorted cell number, and only after that were true diversity and Gini coefficients computed with the tcR R package. Repertoire sharing was quantified using the overlap coefficient calculated on TCRB nucleotide sequences. As a proxy for the pre-selection repertoire, out-of-frame TCRB sequences from naive cells were analyzed. TCRdb stores this immuneACCESS table with in-frame sequences only. Part of the clones is absent; in the studies checked, under half of the shortfall reflects unresolved V genes, and no reason is known for the rest. V and J calls and clone size come straight from that table; D and trimming were deduced from the DNA. Counted in this sample were roughly 500,000 clones; roughly 30% of them appeared once. In total, the top ten clones hold around 0.065% of the sample.

The TCR originated in a man younger than 35 in good health. The sample was naive CD4+ T cells from blood. Interpreted using the paper, the cell subset or site label stands for: true naive CD4+ T cells.

The nucleotide sequence reads TGTGCCAGCAGCTCCGCCTACGAGCAGTACTTC. The translation is CASSSAYEQYF. Here the chain combines TRBV7-2 and TRBJ2-7, with the D gene call left open. From the cysteine up to the phenylalanine, the CDR3 has a length of 11 residues. Just the 33-base CDR3 DNA is kept, in frame starting at base 1. CDR1 SGHTA and CDR2 FQGNSA were looked up in the germline V gene. The junction shows trimming of 4 bases on V and 2 bases on J, plus 3 bases between the germline ends.